The rows below give T cell receptor beta chains drawn from one sample of a study of post-analysis software for immune sequencing data. In TCRdb, the PCR reads were re-called with MiXCR into one record per CDR3 protein. The sample lists roughly 150,000 distinct CDR3 sequences, 35% to 40% occurring once. The sequencing here drew on blood, taken after autologous hematopoietic stem cell transplantation. The receptor set was obtained from a girl aged 5 to 17 with multiple sclerosis. Each CDR3 is given without its conserved first and last residue. The order of the fields is CDR3 length, clone size, V gene, J gene, CDR3 protein. A clone size is listed for some rows: how often the clone was seen (once, few, many), or a class if it is expanded.

13	few	TRBV20-1	TRBJ1-4	SAVLTGPWDEKLF
13	many	TRBV10-3	TRBJ2-7	AISPGSGRTYEQY
12	NA	TRBV20-1	TRBJ2-1	SAGKSGYYNEQF
13	NA	TRBV7-8	TRBJ2-5	ASSLRRLAGRTQY
12	NA	TRBV2	NA	ASSDRLVVGTQY
12	NA	TRBV28	NA	ASSLTGLKETQY
12	NA	TRBV20-1	TRBJ2-6	SAAPRSGANVLT
11	NA	TRBV29-1	TRBJ1-6	SVRTADNSPLH
14	NA	TRBV4-2	TRBJ2-1	ASSHDRRGSYNEQF
15	NA	TRBV21-1	TRBJ1-2	ASSKARDRTALYGYT
12	NA	TRBV7-9	TRBJ2-5	ASSLGSRGKTQY
13	NA	TRBV7-9	TRBJ2-7	ASTAADRGRHEQY
10	once	TRBV29-1	TRBJ2-7	SVGRTSAEQY
13	NA	TRBV9	TRBJ2-1	ASSVTPRENNEQF
13	few	TRBV7-2	TRBJ1-2	ASSLGEQMWYGYT
13	few	TRBV19	NA	ASSIGGPPGYEQY
18	NA	TRBV12-3/TRBV12-4	TRBJ2-1	ASSLAVRDRGLGAYNEQF
11	NA	TRBV2	TRBJ2-3	ASRPGPDYTQY
11	NA	TRBV6-5	TRBJ1-1	ASSYSRVTEAF
12	NA	TRBV5-1	TRBJ2-5	ASSPGQGRETQY
15	many	TRBV4-3	TRBJ2-3	ASSQDWREGGTDTQY
14	few	TRBV7-9	TRBJ2-3	ASSATRITSTDTQY
13	NA	TRBV11-3	TRBJ2-7	ASSLRGQGAYEQY
13	NA	TRBV20-1	TRBJ1-2	SAPPRKVSNYGYT
10	NA	TRBV6-5	TRBJ1-2	ASIGPAGGYT
12	NA	TRBV6-5	TRBJ2-5	ASSSRGHTNEQY
12	few	TRBV11-2	TRBJ1-2	ASSLGQINYGYT
12	NA	TRBV7-3	TRBJ2-1	ASSLLGQGNEQF
10	few	TRBV7-9	TRBJ2-3	ASSLGGDAQY
14	NA	TRBV6-4	TRBJ2-3	ASSDEARGATDTQY
14	few	TRBV20-1	TRBJ2-5	SARRTSGRPKETQY
10	NA	TRBV6-5	TRBJ2-3	ASTGGGGTQY
14	NA	TRBV24-1	TRBJ2-1	ATSDPGQGGHNEQF
11	few	TRBV12-3/TRBV12-4	TRBJ1-2	ASSFIRSYGYT
14	medium-sized	TRBV9	TRBJ2-7	ASSVSSKAVPYEQY
13	NA	TRBV29-1	TRBJ1-2	SVDAVGTMHYGYT
12	many	TRBV27	TRBJ2-1	ASSLSWTNNEQF